The 21 T cell receptor beta chains below all came from one sample that was sequenced in a study of shared clonotypes between healthy human individuals. Clones were read by immunoSEQ multiplex PCR, and TCRdb kept only the in-frame ones, dropping some. Here the sample spans about 800,000 clones, about 96% being singletons. Positively selected for CCR7, the CD45RO-negative cells used as naive CD8 cells excluded terminally differentiated effector memory CD45RA+ cells. Sequencing was carried out using naive CD8+ T cells sorted from blood. Every receptor here comes from a man aged 30-40 years in good health.

The chain joins TRBV27 to TRBJ2-1; D is undetermined. The CDR3 loop spans 15 amino acids. Germline V CDR1 and CDR2: MNHEY, SMNVEV (reference sequence). The ends were cut back, 3 bases at V and 7 bases at J, with 16 bases in the middle. The CDR3 is CASSFQDPVVNEQFF. For the CDR3, the DNA is TGTGCCAGCAGTTTCCAGGACCCTGTAGTGAATGAGCAGTTCTTC.

This clone was recorded once. As DNA, the CDR3 is TGTGCTAGTGGTTTGGGGCTAGGTTCATCTGGGGCCAACGTCCTGACTTTC. Translated, it gives CASGLGLGSSGANVLTF. The V call is TRBV12-5, the J call TRBJ2-6; no reliable D call. V was pared by 1 base and J by 1 base, with 11 bases between. Germline values: CDR1 LGHNT, CDR2 FRNRAP. The CDR3 runs to 17 residues.

The CDR3 nucleotides are TGCGCCAGCAGCCAGGAACAATACGGACAGGGCCTCTATGGCTACACCTTC. It is translated as CASSQEQYGQGLYGYTF. V usage is TRBV4-1 and J usage is TRBJ1-2; 8 bases map to TRBD1. CDR1 is MGHRA, CDR2 YSYEKL, per germline. The CDR3 is 17 residues long. The trim removed 3 bases at V and 4 bases at J, leaving 13 bases unmatched.

CDR3 protein: CASSSLLAGPEQYF. CDR3 nucleotides: TGTGCCAGCAGTTCCCTACTAGCGGGCCCCGAGCAGTACTTC. The chain combines TRBV7-8 with TRBJ2-7; 9 positions match TRBD2. The length of the CDR3 is 14 residues. Trimming cost V 6 bases and J 6 bases; bases outside gene matches: 9. Looked up from germline, CDR1 is SGHVS and CDR2 is FQNEAQ. The full variable domain, rest sourced from reference TRBV7-8 and TRBJ2-7, is GAGVSQSPRYKVAKRGQDVALRCDPISGHVSLFWYQQALGQGPEFLTYFQNEAQLDKSGLPSDRFFAERPEGSVSTLKIQRTQQEDSAVYLCASSSLLAGPEQYFGPGTRLTVT.

The chain combines TRBV7-9 with TRBJ1-2; TRBD1 matches 7 bases. Germline assignment: CDR1 SEHNR and CDR2 FQNEAQ (reference sequence). CDR3 length: 13 amino acids. The junction had 5 bases not matched to a gene; V was cut back by 5 bases and J by 5 bases. DNA for the CDR3: TGTGCCAGCAGCAGCACAGGGGTATATGGCTACACCTTC. It yields the protein CASSSTGVYGYTF.

This sequence joins TRBV29-1 and TRBJ2-5; D is ambiguous. Germline loops: CDR1 SQVTM, CDR2 ANQGSEA. V lost 3 bases and J 3 bases, leaving 17 bases between the germline ends. There are 15 residues in the CDR3. CDR3 bases: TGCAGCGTTGATCAGTACGGCGAGGTAGAAGAGACCCAGTACTTC. It specifies CSVDQYGEVEETQYF.

This chain connects TRBV27 to TRBJ1-2; D unclear. V was pared by 4 bases and J by 4 bases, with 13 bases between. Looked up from germline, CDR1 is MNHEY and CDR2 is SMNVEV (reference sequence). The CDR3 consists of 14 residues. The CDR3 protein is CASSSDSATYGYTF. In DNA, the CDR3 is TGTGCCAGCAGTTCCGACTCCGCCACCTATGGCTACACCTTC.

This chain connects TRBV9 to TRBJ1-1, with D unresolved. The CDR3 length is 15 residues. Trimming pared 5 bases from V and 4 bases from J, leaving 18 bases between. Looked up from germline, CDR1 is SGDLS and CDR2 is YYNGEE. The CDR3 bases are TGTGCCAGCAGGCCCGAGGCAGGATTAGGCACTGAAGCTTTCTTT. As protein: CASRPEAGLGTEAFF.

Details on this clone: This sample includes further DNA sequences coding for the same CDR3. The chain is built from TRBV5-1 and TRBJ2-7; D possibly corresponds to TRBD2 (6 bases). This CDR3 is built from 14 residues. V was trimmed by 1 base and J by 0 bases, leaving 8 bases between them. The germline CDR1 and CDR2 sequences are SGHRS and YFSETQ. The CDR3: CASSLHGSSYEQYF. CDR3 DNA: TGCGCCAGCAGCTTGCACGGGAGCTCCTACGAGCAGTACTTC.

The chain links TRBV29-1 to TRBJ1-2, with D maybe TRBD1 (6 bases). Germline CDR1 is SQVTM and CDR2 is ANQGSEA. This CDR3 has 15 amino acids. Trimming shortened V by 3 bases and J by 4 bases, and 18 bases separated the two germline ends. CDR3 DNA sequence: TGCAGCGTTGAGGGCCCGGAGGGGGGATTCTATGGCTACACCTTC. Its protein product is CSVEGPEGGFYGYTF.

This chain uses TRBV7-2 with TRBJ1-1; 7 bases are shared with TRBD1. Losses at the gene ends were 5 bases for V and 5 bases for J; bases not matched to a gene: 8. Germline V lookup: CDR1 SGHTA, CDR2 FQGNSA. CDR3 length equals 14 residues. CDR3 sequence reads: CASSMQGVRTEAFF. DNA for the CDR3: TGTGCCAGCAGCATGCAGGGGGTTCGGACTGAAGCTTTCTTT.

The J gene is TRBJ2-7, the V gene TRBV25-1; 11 bases are shared with TRBD1. Germline V CDR1 and CDR2: MGHDK, SYGVNS. This CDR3 is 16 amino acids long. The junction had 7 bases not matched to a gene; V was cut back by 6 bases and J by 0 bases. CDR3 nucleotide sequence: TGTGCCAGCAGCGGGGTGGGGACAGGGGGCTCCTACGAGCAGTACTTC. As protein: CASSGVGTGGSYEQYF.

The J gene is TRBJ2-3, the V gene TRBV7-3; 14 bases match TRBD2. With 3 bases clipped from V and 1 base from J, the junction kept 6 bases outside the gene matches. This CDR3 comprises 18 residues. The germline V gene has CDR1 SGHTA and CDR2 FQGTGA. For the CDR3, the DNA is TGTGCCAGCAGCTTCCCGACTAGCGGGAGGGGCGGCACAGATACGCAGTATTTT. Translation gives CASSFPTSGRGGTDTQYF. The full variable domain, rest sourced from reference TRBV7-3 and TRBJ2-3, is GAGVSQTPSNKVTEKGKYVELRCDPISGHTALYWYRQSLGQGPEFLIYFQGTGAADDSGLPNDRFFAVRPEGSVSTLKIQRTERGDSAVYLCASSFPTSGRGGTDTQYFGPGTRLTVL.

The chain employs TRBV27 and TRBJ2-1; 8 nucleotides agree with TRBD2. Germline CDR1 reads MNHEY; CDR2 reads SMNVEV (reference sequence). V was pared by 8 bases and J by 2 bases, with 2 bases of the junction left unmatched. The CDR3 is 13 residues long. CDR3 in amino acids: CASLSGTYNEQFF. The CDR3 DNA follows: TGTGCCAGCCTTAGCGGGACCTACAATGAGCAGTTCTTC.

The rearrangement uses TRBV4-1 and TRBJ2-2; 11 bases line up with TRBD1. From germline, CDR1 is MGHRA and CDR2 YSYEKL. The CDR3 length is 16 residues. Trimming cost V 0 bases and J 7 bases; bases outside gene matches: 4. The CDR3 is CASSQEDRGQFGELFF. DNA of the CDR3: TGCGCCAGCAGCCAAGAGGACAGGGGGCAGTTCGGGGAGCTGTTTTTT.

The table lists this clone with a count of one. The chain carries TRBV4-1 and TRBJ2-5; maybe TRBD2 (5 bases). Germline loops: CDR1 MGHRA, CDR2 YSYEKL. The CDR3 is made up of 15 amino acids. Trimming left V 2 bases short and J 1 base short, with 11 bases between. The CDR3 sequence: CASSQPLRGQETQYF. DNA of the CDR3: TGCGCCAGCAGCCAACCTCTCCGGGGCCAAGAGACCCAGTACTTC.

This chain connects TRBV27 to TRBJ2-7; no reliable D call. The CDR3 consists of 14 residues. Germline V gives CDR1 MNHEY, CDR2 SMNVEV (reference sequence). V lost 5 bases to trimming and J lost 0 bases, with 11 bases between them. CDR3 nucleotide sequence: TGTGCCAGCAGTCCGCTGACCAGCTCCTACGAGCAGTACTTC. It specifies CASSPLTSSYEQYF.

In its sample, this clone was seen once. The gene calls are TRBV5-1 and TRBJ2-7, with 7 bases aligning to TRBD2. V lost 0 bases, J lost 2 bases, and 8 bases stayed unmatched. This CDR3 has 16 residues. Germline V CDR1 and CDR2: SGHRS, YFSETQ. CDR3 nucleotides: TGCGCCAGCAGCTTGGGAGTTAGCGGGCTTACCTACGAGCAGTACTTC. It translates to CASSLGVSGLTYEQYF.

This chain joins TRBV5-8 and TRBJ2-7; D is tentatively TRBD1 or TRBD2 (5 bases each). The CDR3 spans 13 residues. Germline V gives CDR1 SGHTS, CDR2 YDEGEE. Trimming shortened V by 4 bases and J by 2 bases, and 10 bases separated the two germline ends. This CDR3 is CASSPLGAYEQYF. CDR3 bases: TGTGCCAGCAGCCCCTTGGGGGCCTACGAGCAGTACTTC.

This chain links TRBV27 with TRBJ1-5, with a weak D call TRBD1 (5 bases). V lost 8 bases to trimming and J lost 6 bases, with 11 bases between them. CDR3 size: 12 residues. The germline gives CDR1 MNHEY, CDR2 SMNVEV (reference sequence). The CDR3 is CASGAGGQPQHF. The CDR3 DNA is TGTGCCAGCGGGGCAGGAGGTCAGCCCCAGCATTTT.

The chain has TRBV27 and TRBJ1-5, with a weak D call TRBD1 (6 bases). Trimming stripped 3 bases from V and 6 bases from J, with 12 bases between. The CDR3 loop spans 14 amino acids. Germline CDR1 MNHEY, CDR2 SMNVEV (reference sequence). For the CDR3, the DNA is TGTGCCAGCAGTTTCGGACAGATCAGTCAGCCCCAGCATTTT. Its translation is CASSFGQISQPQHF.